This entry lists 14 T cell receptor beta chains sequenced from one sample in a study of blood T cells in healthy people across ages. Alongside a J-beta primer mix, a sample-barcoded 5' primer served in a second PCR lasting 7 to 11 cycles. One entry per CDR3 protein results from TCRdb running MiXCR on the 5' RACE reads. The sample holds over 1,500,000 distinct CDR3 sequences, about 39% seen once. The sample taken for sequencing was blood. The receptors here all came from a human donor in good health.

This clonotype was found once. The V and J genes are TRBV5-6 and TRBJ1-1; TRBD1 aligns across 9 bases. The CDR3 totals 13 residues. Per germline, CDR1 SGHDT and CDR2 YYEEEE. V lost 4 bases and J lost 8; bases outside the gene matches: 6. This CDR3 reads CASSRTGAEEAFF. In nucleotides, the CDR3 is TGTGCCAGCAGCCGGACAGGGGCGGAGGAAGCTTTCTTT.

This clonotype was counted a few times. The rearrangement links TRBV6-2 or TRBV6-3 to TRBJ1-2, with D perhaps TRBD1 (5 bases). Germline CDR1 MNHEY, CDR2 SVGEGT. This CDR3 spans 13 amino acids. Trimming shortened V by 11 bases and J by 3 bases, and 16 bases separated the two germline ends. The CDR3 sequence is CAGRGDSYYGYTF. The CDR3 coding sequence is TGTGCCGGACGGGGCGACTCGTACTATGGCTACACCTTC.

The chain uses TRBV3-1 and TRBJ1-2; D is ambiguous. V dropped 1 base and J dropped 2 bases, with 14 bases sitting between them. The CDR3 has 16 amino acids. The germline gives CDR1 LGHDT, CDR2 YNNKEL (reference sequence). CDR3 sequence: CASSQVPEVTNYGYTF. CDR3 in DNA: TGTGCCAGCAGCCAAGTGCCAGAGGTGACCAACTATGGCTACACCTTC.

Concerning this clonotype itself: Sequence at one end of the junction differs from germline and may be a read error. V usage is TRBV12-3 or TRBV12-4 and J usage is TRBJ2-3; TRBD2 agrees at 12 bases. The CDR3 has 18 residues. The chain's CDR3 is CDSSSTSGGPGATDTQYF. The CDR3, as DNA: TGTGACAGCAGTTCGACTAGCGGGGGCCCCGGGGCCACAGATACGCAGTATTTT.

This clonotype showed up just once. The rearrangement joins TRBV15 to TRBJ1-1; D might be TRBD1 (5 bases). The CDR3 covers 16 residues. The V and J ends lost 0 bases and 4 bases respectively, with 15 bases between them. Germline V gene lookup returns CDR1 LNHNV and CDR2 YYDKDF (reference sequence). CDR3 in DNA: TGTGCCACCAGCAGAGATCCGGCAGGGACTGTCACTGAAGCTTTCTTT. Translation gives CATSRDPAGTVTEAFF.

The chain carries TRBV2 and TRBJ1-5, with a tentative D call TRBD1 (5 bases). CDR1 and CDR2 (germline): SNHLY, FYNNEI. This CDR3 spans 14 amino acids. V was pared by 0 bases and J by 7 bases, with 10 bases between. DNA of the CDR3: TGTGCCAGCAGTGAAGCACAGGCGGCGCAGCCCCAGCATTTT. This translates into CASSEAQAAQPQHF.

This clonotype was seen a handful of times. The chain uses TRBV6-2 or TRBV6-3 and TRBJ1-1; 11 nucleotides agree with TRBD1. The V segment lost 9 bases and the J segment 8 bases; nucleotides outside the gene matches: 14. This CDR3 region has 15 residues. The V gene's germline CDR1 is MNHEY and CDR2 SVGEGT. The CDR3 here is CASQTDRGHVKEAFF. CDR3 nucleotides: TGTGCCAGTCAGACGGACAGGGGGCATGTAAAGGAAGCTTTCTTT.

This clonotype appeared a few times. At one of its ends the junction is not consistent with the germline gene, which may arise from a read error. This chain uses TRBV9 with TRBJ2-1; D is unclear. Germline values: CDR1 SGDLS, CDR2 YYNGEE. This CDR3 contains 16 residues. The chain's CDR3 is CASSVVWSSNRNEQFF. CDR3 nucleotide sequence: TGTGCTAGCAGCGTAGTCTGGTCGTCTAACCGCAATGAGCAGTTCTTC.

The chain combines TRBV3-1 with TRBJ1-1; D perhaps matches TRBD1 (5 bases). CDR1 is LGHDT and CDR2 is YNNKEL in the germline V gene (reference sequence). The CDR3 contains 13 residues. Trimming removed 1 base at V and 8 bases at J, with 11 bases between. In DNA, the CDR3 is TGTGCCAGCAGCCAAGGGACGAGGGGAGAAGCTTTCTTT. This translates into CASSQGTRGEAFF.

The CDR3 DNA reads as TGTGCCAGCAGTGACCAGGGGGAGGGCTACGAGCAGTACTTC. It encodes CASSDQGEGYEQYF. The rearrangement joins TRBV12-3 or TRBV12-4 to TRBJ2-7; the D call may be TRBD1 or TRBD2 (7 bases each). Trimming took 5 bases from V and 3 from J, leaving 14 bases between them. This CDR3 comprises 14 residues.

This clonotype was found a few times. This chain connects TRBV18 to TRBJ2-7, with D unclear. The length of the CDR3 is 14 residues. The V and J ends lost 3 bases and 2 bases respectively, with 11 bases between them. Germline lookup yields CDR1 KGHSH and CDR2 LQKENI. CDR3 in DNA: TGTGCCAGCTCACCTCCGGATGACACCTACGAGCAGTACTTC. Translation: CASSPPDDTYEQYF. Combining the CDR3 with reference TRBV18 and TRBJ2-7 gives the whole variable domain NAGVMQNPRHLVRRRGQEARLRCSPMKGHSHVYWYRQLPEEGLKFMVYLQKENIIDESGMPKERFSAEFPKEGPSILRIQQVVRGDSAAYFCASSPPDDTYEQYFGPGTRLTVT.

This clonotype was observed a handful of times. The chain is built from TRBV11-3 and TRBJ2-2, with 7 positions matching TRBD2. Germline lookup yields CDR1 SGHNT and CDR2 YENEEA. J gave up 7 bases and V 3 bases, and 8 bases lay outside the gene matches. The CDR3 contains 15 residues. The CDR3 is CASSFRGSSGGELFF. CDR3 bases: TGTGCCAGCAGCTTTAGGGGATCTAGCGGCGGGGAGCTGTTTTTT.

As for this clonotype: A read error may account for a junction end that differs from germline. The chain has TRBV25-1 and TRBJ2-3; D ambiguous. This CDR3 is 15 amino acids long. Per germline, CDR1 MGHDK and CDR2 SYGVNS. As DNA, the CDR3 is TGTGCCAGCAGTGAATATGGGGATAGCACAGATACGCGGTATTTT. Its protein is CASSEYGDSTDTRYF.

This clonotype was observed a few times. The chain has TRBV20-1 and TRBJ2-4, with D perhaps matching TRBD2 (5 bases). V was cut by 0 bases and J by 8 bases, with 14 bases left in between. The CDR3 length is 14 residues. Germline assignment: CDR1 DFQATT and CDR2 SNEGSKA (reference sequence). In DNA form, the CDR3 reads TGCAGTGCTAGAGACGTCGGGATTCTGGACATTCAGTACTTC. Its translation is CSARDVGILDIQYF.